This T cell receptor (beta chain) was identified during a study of blood T cell repertoires in COVID-19. The wider study: Both acute and convalescent COVID-19 samples were obtained from the United States, Italy and Spain. T cells, B-cell-depleted T cells, or PBMCs provided the cDNA or gDNA that served as material.

The method was immunoSEQ multiplex PCR; TCRdb's version includes in-frame clones alone and lacks a portion of them. This table has approximately 200,000 clones, over 80% appearing once. Participant reports of clinical history set cohort assignment. The CDR3 is made up of 17 amino acids. Germline loops: CDR1 DFQATT, CDR2 SNEGSKA (reference sequence). V gave up 4 bases and J gave up 6 bases; unmatched junction bases: 14. This clonotype was obtained from a young man who had recovered from COVID-19. The rearrangement links TRBV20-1 to TRBJ2-1; 11 positions agree with TRBD2. The sequencing input was PBMCs or T cells enriched from blood (not recorded which). The DNA of the CDR3 is TGCAGTGCTACTGACCCTACACTAGCGGGAGCGGGCAATGAGCAGTTCTTC. This codes for CSATDPTLAGAGNEQFF.